These 8 T cell receptor beta chains were all obtained from the same sample, sequenced in a study of Tregs in tolerant kidney transplant recipients (dated by TCRdb to about 2019). Related donors were used in the transplants with nonmyeloablative bone marrow transplantation, and mixed chimerism was transient in the human trials. Libraries came from the immunoSEQ multiplex PCR assay. The immuneACCESS repertoire file appears here via TCRdb, limited to in-frame rearrangements. These files lack a portion of the clones; in checked studies, under half of the deficit traces to unresolved V genes, and the cause of the others is not known. The sample has about 50,000 clones on record, approximately 89% of them singletons. The top ten constitute 15% to 18% of the sample. The sample was CD8+ T cells from blood (PBMCs), taken 12 months after the transplant. These receptors came from a human patient who received a combined kidney and bone marrow transplant. In transplant recipients, some T cells may be of donor rather than host origin.

V and J are TRBV14 and TRBJ2-5, with TRBD1 matching over 8 bases. Germline V gene data show CDR1 as SGHDN and CDR2 as FVKESK. The V gene end was trimmed by 3 bases and the J gene end by 5 bases; junction bases not matched to a gene: 14. This CDR3 region has 17 residues. The CDR3 here is CASSHLFTGTGRETQYF. DNA of the CDR3: TGTGCCAGCAGCCATTTATTCACCGGGACAGGAAGGGAGACCCAGTACTTC.

The CDR3 loop is CASSQDRANLYNEQFF. The CDR3 coding sequence is TGCGCCAGCAGCCAAGATCGAGCGAACCTCTACAATGAGCAGTTCTTC. The chain couples TRBV4-3 to TRBJ2-1; D unclear. Per the germline V gene, CDR1 is LGHNA and CDR2 is YSLEER. This CDR3 is built from 16 residues. With 0 bases removed from V and 3 bases from J, the gap between germline ends came to 12 bases.

The rearrangement joins TRBV7-6 to TRBJ2-5, with a possible D match to TRBD1 (5 bases). The CDR3 spans 12 residues. Trimming took off 3 bases at V and 7 bases at J, with 9 bases between the two ends. Germline values: CDR1 SGHVS, CDR2 FNYEAQ. CDR3 nucleotide sequence: TGTGCCAGCAGCTTGGGGCTGGGGACCCAGTACTTC. It translates to CASSLGLGTQYF.

This clone appeared once. The chain links TRBV6-1 to TRBJ2-4; D perhaps matches TRBD1 (5 bases). This CDR3 is 16 amino acids long. Per the germline V gene, CDR1 is MNHNS and CDR2 is SASEGT. Deletions cut 2 bases from V and 3 bases from J, with 14 bases between. CDR3 nucleotides: TGTGCCAGCAGTGAATTAGGGGTAGTGGGCAAAAACATTCAGTACTTC. It specifies CASSELGVVGKNIQYF.

The V and J genes are TRBV6-6 and TRBJ2-7, with D possibly TRBD1 on 6 matching bases. V was pared by 5 bases and J by 3 bases, with 14 bases between. Germline CDR1 MNHNY, CDR2 SVGAGI (reference sequence). The CDR3 is 14 amino acids. The CDR3 here is CASSTGQNFYEQYF. The CDR3 nucleotides are TGTGCCAGCAGTACCGGACAGAATTTCTACGAGCAGTACTTC.

The chain uses TRBV15 and TRBJ2-1; no clear D gene. Trimming removed 0 bases at V and 8 bases at J, with 5 bases between. Germline V gene data show CDR1 as LNHNV and CDR2 as YYDKDF (reference sequence). The CDR3 is 12 amino acids. The CDR3: CATSRDLYEQFF. Written as DNA, the CDR3 is TGTGCCACCAGCAGAGATCTCTATGAGCAGTTCTTC.

The chain couples TRBV7-3 to TRBJ2-3; TRBD1 might be the D (5 bases). CDR1 SGHTA and CDR2 FQGTGA come from the germline V gene. The V end was cut by 0 bases, the J end by 7 bases, with 17 bases between. The CDR3 is made up of 16 amino acids. CDR3 in DNA: TGTGCCAGCAGCTTAACAGGGGATCTCTTCGCCCATACGCAGTATTTT. The encoded protein is CASSLTGDLFAHTQYF.

The rearrangement joins TRBV2 to TRBJ2-5; 8 nucleotides agree with TRBD1. This CDR3 contains 14 residues. V lost 4 bases and J lost 3; bases outside the gene matches: 4. The germline V gene encodes CDR1 SNHLY and CDR2 FYNNEI. The CDR3 sequence is CASSVRTGKETQYF. CDR3 bases: TGTGCCAGCAGTGTCAGGACAGGGAAAGAGACCCAGTACTTC.